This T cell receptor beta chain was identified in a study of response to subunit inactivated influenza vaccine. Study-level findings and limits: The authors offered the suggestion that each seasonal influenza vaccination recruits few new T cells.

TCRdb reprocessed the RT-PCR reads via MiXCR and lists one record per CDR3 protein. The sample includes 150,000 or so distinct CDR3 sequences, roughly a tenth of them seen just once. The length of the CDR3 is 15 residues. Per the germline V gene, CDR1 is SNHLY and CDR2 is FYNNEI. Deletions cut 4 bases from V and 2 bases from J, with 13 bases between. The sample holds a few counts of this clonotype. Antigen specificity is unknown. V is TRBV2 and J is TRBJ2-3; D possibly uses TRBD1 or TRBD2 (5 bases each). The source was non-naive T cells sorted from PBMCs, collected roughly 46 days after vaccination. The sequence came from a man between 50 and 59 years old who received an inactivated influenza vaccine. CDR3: CASSVGPTHTDTQYF. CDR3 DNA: TGTGCCAGCAGTGTGGGACCCACCCACACAGATACGCAGTATTTT.